The rows below give T cell receptor beta chains drawn from one sample of a study of T cells in localized non-small cell lung cancer. Only in-frame clones appear in the TCRdb table, and some are missing; sequencing was by immunoSEQ multiplex PCR. The sample includes roughly 5,200 clones, around 50% of them seen just once. This specimen was lymph node tissue, taken before any cancer treatment. These receptors were obtained from a male donor at least 60 years old with stage I squamous cell lung carcinoma. Both conserved end residues are part of each CDR3. Fields, in order: J gene, D gene, clone size, V gene, CDR3 protein, CDR3 DNA. The D gene is left open where the match is weak. A clone size is listed for some rows: how often the clone was seen (once, few, many), or a class if it is expanded.

J gene: TRBJ2-1
D gene: TRBD2
clone size: -
V gene: TRBV6-1
CDR3 protein: CAISEEGRAAYNEQFF
CDR3 DNA: TGTGCCATCAGTGAAGAAGGGAGGGCCGCCTACAATGAGCAGTTCTTC

J gene: TRBJ2-5
D gene: -
clone size: few
V gene: TRBV19
CDR3 protein: CASSTGVGTQYF
CDR3 DNA: TGTGCCAGTAGTACAGGGGTCGGGACCCAGTACTTC

J gene: TRBJ1-3
D gene: -
clone size: -
V gene: TRBV19
CDR3 protein: CASSMATGTKGNTIYF
CDR3 DNA: TGTGCCAGTAGTATGGCGACCGGGACAAAGGGAAACACCATATATTTT

J gene: TRBJ2-7
D gene: -
clone size: -
V gene: TRBV19
CDR3 protein: CASSRETGTYEQYF
CDR3 DNA: TGTGCCAGTAGTAGAGAGACAGGTACCTACGAGCAGTACTTC

J gene: TRBJ2-2
D gene: TRBD2
clone size: -
V gene: TRBV30
CDR3 protein: CAWRPSGNTGELFF
CDR3 DNA: TGTGCCTGGAGGCCTAGCGGGAACACCGGGGAGCTGTTTTTT

J gene: TRBJ1-3
D gene: TRBD1
clone size: -
V gene: TRBV5-1
CDR3 protein: CASSYGTGDGNTIYF
CDR3 DNA: TGCGCCAGCAGCTACGGTACAGGGGATGGAAACACCATATATTTT

J gene: TRBJ2-5
D gene: -
clone size: -
V gene: TRBV12-5
CDR3 protein: CASGLSGSETQYF
CDR3 DNA: TGTGCTAGTGGTTTGTCGGGAAGTGAGACCCAGTACTTC

J gene: TRBJ2-1
D gene: TRBD2
clone size: -
V gene: TRBV28
CDR3 protein: CASTFGGRAQTWKNEQFF
CDR3 DNA: TGTGCCAGCACCTTCGGGGGGAGGGCCCAAACATGGAAGAATGAGCAGTTCTTC

J gene: TRBJ2-3
D gene: -
clone size: few
V gene: TRBV19
CDR3 protein: CASSASSGDTQYF
CDR3 DNA: TGTGCCAGTAGTGCTTCCTCGGGGGATACGCAGTATTTT

J gene: TRBJ1-5
D gene: -
clone size: few
V gene: TRBV19
CDR3 protein: CASSIQGGNQPQHF
CDR3 DNA: TGTGCCAGTAGCATACAGGGTGGGAATCAGCCCCAGCATTTT

J gene: TRBJ2-3
D gene: TRBD2
clone size: -
V gene: TRBV7-2
CDR3 protein: CASSTWGGDTDTQYF
CDR3 DNA: TGTGCCAGCAGCACATGGGGGGGGGACACAGATACGCAGTATTTT

J gene: TRBJ2-7
D gene: TRBD1
clone size: -
V gene: TRBV6-8
CDR3 protein: CASSDRQGAYEQYF
CDR3 DNA: TGTGCCAGCAGTGATAGACAGGGGGCTTACGAGCAGTACTTC

J gene: TRBJ2-1
D gene: TRBD2
clone size: -
V gene: TRBV30
CDR3 protein: CAWSVLLAGLYNEQFF
CDR3 DNA: TGTGCCTGGAGTGTACTCCTAGCGGGACTCTACAATGAGCAGTTCTTC

J gene: TRBJ2-1
D gene: -
clone size: few
V gene: TRBV11-3
CDR3 protein: CASSLVVFSSYNEQFF
CDR3 DNA: TGTGCCAGCAGCTTAGTGGTTTTTAGCTCCTACAATGAGCAGTTCTTC

J gene: TRBJ2-2
D gene: -
clone size: -
V gene: TRBV29-1
CDR3 protein: CSVLERQTTGELFF
CDR3 DNA: TGCAGCGTTCTTGAGCGGCAGACCACCGGGGAGCTGTTTTTT

J gene: TRBJ2-2
D gene: -
clone size: few
V gene: TRBV6-8
CDR3 protein: CASLRVNTGELFF
CDR3 DNA: TGTGCCAGCCTCAGGGTGAACACCGGGGAGCTGTTTTTT

J gene: TRBJ1-1
D gene: TRBD1
clone size: few
V gene: TRBV9
CDR3 protein: CASSVGPPGGEGTEAFF
CDR3 DNA: TGTGCCAGCAGCGTAGGGCCTCCAGGGGGTGAGGGTACTGAAGCTTTCTTT

J gene: TRBJ2-3
D gene: -
clone size: -
V gene: TRBV6-8
CDR3 protein: CASSILGPDTQYF
CDR3 DNA: TGTGCCAGCAGCATACTAGGGCCAGATACGCAGTATTTT

J gene: TRBJ1-1
D gene: TRBD1
clone size: few
V gene: TRBV6-8
CDR3 protein: CASSETGTMNTEAFF
CDR3 DNA: TGTGCCAGCAGTGAGACAGGGACCATGAACACTGAAGCTTTCTTT

J gene: TRBJ1-4
D gene: TRBD1
clone size: few
V gene: TRBV15
CDR3 protein: CATSRPDRVWEKLFF
CDR3 DNA: TGTGCCACCAGCAGACCGGACAGGGTGTGGGAAAAACTGTTTTTT

J gene: TRBJ2-2
D gene: -
clone size: -
V gene: TRBV9
CDR3 protein: CASSVAVSGNTGELFF
CDR3 DNA: TGTGCCAGCAGCGTAGCGGTGTCGGGGAACACCGGGGAGCTGTTTTTT

J gene: TRBJ1-4
D gene: -
clone size: -
V gene: TRBV29-1
CDR3 protein: CSGADLNEKLFF
CDR3 DNA: TGCAGCGGTGCCGACCTTAATGAAAAACTGTTTTTT

J gene: TRBJ1-1
D gene: -
clone size: -
V gene: TRBV28
CDR3 protein: CASMSGQTNTEAFF
CDR3 DNA: TGTGCCAGCATGAGCGGTCAGACCAACACTGAAGCTTTCTTT

J gene: TRBJ1-5
D gene: -
clone size: -
V gene: TRBV19
CDR3 protein: CASSMPQRTGNQPQHF
CDR3 DNA: TGTGCCAGTAGTATGCCCCAAAGAACGGGCAATCAGCCCCAGCATTTT

J gene: TRBJ2-1
D gene: -
clone size: -
V gene: TRBV12-5
CDR3 protein: CASGPSRGAGEQFF
CDR3 DNA: TGTGCTAGTGGCCCTTCACGGGGGGCGGGTGAGCAGTTCTTC

J gene: TRBJ2-5
D gene: TRBD1
clone size: -
V gene: TRBV16
CDR3 protein: CASSPPQGEETQYF
CDR3 DNA: TGTGCCAGCAGCCCTCCCCAGGGGGAAGAGACCCAGTACTTC

J gene: TRBJ1-1
D gene: -
clone size: -
V gene: TRBV19
CDR3 protein: CASSIGHTEAFF
CDR3 DNA: TGTGCCAGTAGTATAGGGCACACTGAAGCTTTCTTT

J gene: TRBJ2-5
D gene: TRBD2
clone size: once
V gene: TRBV29-1
CDR3 protein: CSGAEGGETQYF
CDR3 DNA: TGCAGCGGGGCCGAGGGAGGGGAGACCCAGTACTTC

J gene: TRBJ2-3
D gene: -
clone size: once
V gene: TRBV10-2
CDR3 protein: CASSESLGGEADTQYF
CDR3 DNA: TGCGCCAGCAGTGAGTCCCTCGGGGGAGAAGCAGATACGCAGTATTTT

J gene: TRBJ1-3
D gene: -
clone size: -
V gene: TRBV5-1
CDR3 protein: CASSFSGTGNTIYF
CDR3 DNA: TGCGCCAGCAGCTTTTCAGGAACCGGAAACACCATATATTTT

J gene: TRBJ1-5
D gene: -
clone size: few
V gene: TRBV19
CDR3 protein: CASSISTGLEGNQPQHF
CDR3 DNA: TGTGCCAGTAGTATATCGACAGGCCTAGAAGGCAATCAGCCCCAGCATTTT